One TCR beta chain is described in this entry. V gave up 0 bases and J gave up 5 bases; unmatched junction bases: 5. Germline V gene sequence: CDR1 ENHRY, CDR2 SYGVKD. The CDR3 runs 16 residues. In the original workflow: Estimation of nucleated cell counts was performed using reference gene primer amplification. The data were produced by immunoSEQ multiplex PCR, yet TCRdb's version contains in-frame clones alone and is incomplete. From that table come the V and J calls and clone size; the DNA was used to work out D and trimming. The table has around 700,000 clones, just under 90% seen once. The data were obtained in a study of blood T cell repertoires in COVID-19. On the study more broadly: Donors in the United States, Italy and Spain gave samples during acute or convalescent COVID-19. Sources were T cells, B-cell-depleted T cells, or PBMCs; the material itself was cDNA or gDNA.

The clonotype originates from a young woman with acute or convalescent COVID-19. Sample: peripheral blood. The rearrangement uses TRBV10-3 and TRBJ1-5, with TRBD1 matching over 9 bases. This CDR3 is CAISESPYRGHQPQHF. DNA of the CDR3: TGTGCCATCAGTGAGTCCCCTTACAGGGGGCATCAGCCCCAGCATTTT.